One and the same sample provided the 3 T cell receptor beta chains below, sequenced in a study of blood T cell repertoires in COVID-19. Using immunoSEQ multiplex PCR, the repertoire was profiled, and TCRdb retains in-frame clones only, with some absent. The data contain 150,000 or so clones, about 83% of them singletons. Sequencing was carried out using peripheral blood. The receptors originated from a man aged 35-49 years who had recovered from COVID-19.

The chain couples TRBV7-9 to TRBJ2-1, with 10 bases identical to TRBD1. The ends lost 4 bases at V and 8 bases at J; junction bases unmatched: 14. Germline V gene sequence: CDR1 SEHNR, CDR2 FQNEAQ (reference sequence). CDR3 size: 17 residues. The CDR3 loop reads CASSSGQGRFGGDEQFF. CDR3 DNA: TGTGCCAGCAGCTCGGGACAGGGGAGGTTTGGTGGAGATGAGCAGTTCTTC.

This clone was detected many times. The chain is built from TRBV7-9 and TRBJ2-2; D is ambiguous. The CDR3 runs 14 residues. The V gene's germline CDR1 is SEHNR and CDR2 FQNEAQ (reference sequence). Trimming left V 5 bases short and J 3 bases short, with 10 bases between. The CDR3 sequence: CASSRTSDTGELFF. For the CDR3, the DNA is TGTGCCAGCAGCCGAACAAGCGACACCGGGGAGCTGTTTTTT.

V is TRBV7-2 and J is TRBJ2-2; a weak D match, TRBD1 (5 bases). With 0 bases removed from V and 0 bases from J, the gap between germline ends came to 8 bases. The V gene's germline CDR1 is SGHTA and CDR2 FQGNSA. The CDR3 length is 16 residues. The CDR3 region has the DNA TGTGCCAGCAGCTTAGCGTTGACAGCGAACACCGGGGAGCTGTTTTTT. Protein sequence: CASSLALTANTGELFF.